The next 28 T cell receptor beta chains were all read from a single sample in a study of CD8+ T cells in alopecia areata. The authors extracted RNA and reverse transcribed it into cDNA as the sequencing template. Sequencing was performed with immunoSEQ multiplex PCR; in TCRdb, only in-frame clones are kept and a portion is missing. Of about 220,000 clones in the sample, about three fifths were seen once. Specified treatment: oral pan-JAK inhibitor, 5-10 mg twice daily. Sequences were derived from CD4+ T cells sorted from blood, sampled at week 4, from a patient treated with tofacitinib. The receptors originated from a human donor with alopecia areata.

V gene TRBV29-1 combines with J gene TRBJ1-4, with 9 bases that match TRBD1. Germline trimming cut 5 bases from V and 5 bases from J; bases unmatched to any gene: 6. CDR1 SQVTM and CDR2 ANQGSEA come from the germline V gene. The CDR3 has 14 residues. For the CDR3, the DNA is TGCAGCGTTTGGGGGACAGGGAACAATGAAAAACTGTTTTTT. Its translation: CSVWGTGNNEKLFF.

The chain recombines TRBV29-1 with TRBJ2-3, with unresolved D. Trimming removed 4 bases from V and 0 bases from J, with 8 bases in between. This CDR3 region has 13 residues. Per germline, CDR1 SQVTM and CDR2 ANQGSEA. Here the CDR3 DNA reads TGCAGCGTTGTACAGTCTAGCACAGATACGCAGTATTTT. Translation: CSVVQSSTDTQYF.

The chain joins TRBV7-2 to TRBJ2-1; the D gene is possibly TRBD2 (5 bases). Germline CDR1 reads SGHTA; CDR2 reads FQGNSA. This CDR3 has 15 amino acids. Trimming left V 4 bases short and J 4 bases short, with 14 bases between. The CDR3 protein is CASSSRRGSYNEQFF. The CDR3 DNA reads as TGTGCCAGCAGCTCCCGTCGAGGGTCATACAATGAGCAGTTCTTC.

The CDR3 loop is CASRRPGQGKQETQYF. The CDR3 bases are TGCGCCAGCAGGCGACCGGGACAGGGTAAACAAGAGACCCAGTACTTC. This chain uses TRBV5-1 with TRBJ2-5; 9 bases align to TRBD1. J lost 2 bases, V lost 5 bases, and 10 bases had no gene match. CDR3 length: 16 residues. The germline V gene has CDR1 SGHRS and CDR2 YFSETQ.

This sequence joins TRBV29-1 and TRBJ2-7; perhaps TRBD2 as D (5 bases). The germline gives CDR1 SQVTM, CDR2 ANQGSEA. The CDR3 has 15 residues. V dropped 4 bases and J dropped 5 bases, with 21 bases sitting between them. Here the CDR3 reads CSVVGEGDESDEQYF. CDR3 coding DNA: TGCAGCGTTGTAGGAGAGGGTGATGAGTCGGACGAGCAGTACTTC.

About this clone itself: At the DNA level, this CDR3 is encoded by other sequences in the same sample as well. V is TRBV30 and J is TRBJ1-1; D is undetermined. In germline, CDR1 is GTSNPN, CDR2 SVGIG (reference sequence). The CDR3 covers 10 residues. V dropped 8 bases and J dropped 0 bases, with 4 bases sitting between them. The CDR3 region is CASLNTEAFF. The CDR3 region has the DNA TGTGCCAGCCTGAACACTGAAGCTTTCTTT. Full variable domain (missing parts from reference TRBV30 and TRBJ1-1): SQTIHQWPATLVQPVGSPLSLECTVEGTSNPNLYWYRQAAGRGLQLLFYSVGIGQISSEVPQNLSASRPQDRQFILSSKKLLLSDSGFYLCASLNTEAFFGQGTRLTVV.

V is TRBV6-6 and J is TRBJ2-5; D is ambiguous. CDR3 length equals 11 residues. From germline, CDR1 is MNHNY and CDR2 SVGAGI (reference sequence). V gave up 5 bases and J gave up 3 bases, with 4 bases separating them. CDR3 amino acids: CASSAKETQYF. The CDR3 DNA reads TGTGCCAGCAGTGCCAAAGAGACCCAGTACTTC.

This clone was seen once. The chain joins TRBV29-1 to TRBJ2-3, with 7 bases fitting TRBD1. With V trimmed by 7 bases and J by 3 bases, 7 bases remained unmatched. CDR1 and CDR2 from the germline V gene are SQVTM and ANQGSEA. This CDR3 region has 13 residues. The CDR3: CSDIDRATDTQYF. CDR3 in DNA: TGCAGCGACATTGACAGGGCGACAGATACGCAGTATTTT.

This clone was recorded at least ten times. In DNA form, the CDR3 reads TGTGCTAGTGGTTTAGGGCAGGGACAGGGGAGAAACATTCAGTACTTC. This encodes CASGLGQGQGRNIQYF. This chain connects TRBV12-5 to TRBJ2-4; the match to TRBD1 covers 10 bases. CDR1 and CDR2 (germline): LGHNT, FRNRAP. Unmatched junction bases numbered 8, after V lost 3 bases and J lost 6 bases. The CDR3 extends over 16 amino acids.

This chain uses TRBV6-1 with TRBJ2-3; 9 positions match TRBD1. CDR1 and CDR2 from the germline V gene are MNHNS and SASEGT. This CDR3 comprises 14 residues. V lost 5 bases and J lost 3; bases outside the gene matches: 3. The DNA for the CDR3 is TGTGCCAGCAGTCCCGGGACAGGGACAGATACGCAGTATTTT. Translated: CASSPGTGTDTQYF.

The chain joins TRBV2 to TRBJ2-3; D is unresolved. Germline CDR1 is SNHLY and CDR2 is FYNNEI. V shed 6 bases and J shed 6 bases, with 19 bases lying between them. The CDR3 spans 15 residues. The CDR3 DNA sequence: TGTGCCAGCAGCGCCTCGCTGCAGCTGATGGATACGCAGTATTTT. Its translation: CASSASLQLMDTQYF.

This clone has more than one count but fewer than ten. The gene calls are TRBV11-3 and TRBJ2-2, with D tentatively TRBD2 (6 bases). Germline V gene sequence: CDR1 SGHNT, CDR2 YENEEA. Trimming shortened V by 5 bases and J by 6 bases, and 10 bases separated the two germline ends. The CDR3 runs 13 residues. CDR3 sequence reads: CASSTASAGELFF. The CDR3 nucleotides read TGTGCCAGCAGCACTGCTAGCGCCGGGGAGCTGTTTTTT.

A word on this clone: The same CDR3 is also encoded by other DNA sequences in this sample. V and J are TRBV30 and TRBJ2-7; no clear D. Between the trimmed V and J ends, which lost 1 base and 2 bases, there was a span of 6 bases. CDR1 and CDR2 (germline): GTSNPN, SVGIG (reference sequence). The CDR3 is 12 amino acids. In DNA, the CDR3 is TGTGCCTGGAGTGCTGGTACCTACGAGCAGTACTTC. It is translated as CAWSAGTYEQYF.

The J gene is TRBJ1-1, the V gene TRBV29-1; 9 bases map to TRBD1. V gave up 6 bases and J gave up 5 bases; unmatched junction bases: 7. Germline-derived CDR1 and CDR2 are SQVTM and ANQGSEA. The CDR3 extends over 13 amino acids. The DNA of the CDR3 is TGCAGCGTCGGAACCGGGACAGGGACTGAAGCTTTCTTT. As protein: CSVGTGTGTEAFF.

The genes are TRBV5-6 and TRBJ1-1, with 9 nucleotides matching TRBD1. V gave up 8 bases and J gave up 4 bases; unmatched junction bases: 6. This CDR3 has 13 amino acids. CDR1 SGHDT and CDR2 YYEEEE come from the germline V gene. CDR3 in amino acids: CASKQGASTEAFF. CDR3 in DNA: TGTGCCAGTAAACAGGGGGCGAGCACTGAAGCTTTCTTT.

CDR3 residues: CSVGVTYEQYF. CDR3 nucleotide sequence: TGCAGCGTGGGGGTAACCTACGAGCAGTACTTC. The chain links TRBV29-1 to TRBJ2-7; D is perhaps TRBD1 or TRBD2 (5 bases each). CDR3 length equals 11 residues. The V end was cut by 6 bases, the J end by 2 bases, with 8 bases between. CDR1 is SQVTM, CDR2 ANQGSEA, per germline.

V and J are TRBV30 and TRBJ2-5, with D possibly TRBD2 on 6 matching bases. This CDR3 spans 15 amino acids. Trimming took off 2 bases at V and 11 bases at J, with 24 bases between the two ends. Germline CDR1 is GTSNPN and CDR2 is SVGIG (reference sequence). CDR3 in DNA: TGTGCCTGGAGTAGCTTAGGGCCGGCGGGGACGGAGCAGTACTTC. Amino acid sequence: CAWSSLGPAGTEQYF.

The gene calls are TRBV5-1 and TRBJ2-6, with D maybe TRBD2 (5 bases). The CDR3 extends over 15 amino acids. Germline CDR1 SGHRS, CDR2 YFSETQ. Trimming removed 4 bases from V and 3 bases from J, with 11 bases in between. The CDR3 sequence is CASSTSEVGANVLTF. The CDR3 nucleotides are TGCGCCAGCAGCACGTCGGAGGTTGGGGCCAACGTCCTGACTTTC.

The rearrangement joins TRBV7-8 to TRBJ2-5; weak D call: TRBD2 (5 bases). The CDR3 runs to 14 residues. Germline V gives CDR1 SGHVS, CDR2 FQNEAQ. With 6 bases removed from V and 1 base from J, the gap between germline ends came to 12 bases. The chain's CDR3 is CASRAAWRQETQYF. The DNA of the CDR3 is TGTGCCAGCAGAGCGGCATGGCGCCAAGAGACCCAGTACTTC. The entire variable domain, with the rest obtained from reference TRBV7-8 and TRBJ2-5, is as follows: GAGVSQSPRYKVAKRGQDVALRCDPISGHVSLFWYQQALGQGPEFLTYFQNEAQLDKSGLPSDRFFAERPEGSVSTLKIQRTQQEDSAVYLCASRAAWRQETQYFGPGTRLLVL.

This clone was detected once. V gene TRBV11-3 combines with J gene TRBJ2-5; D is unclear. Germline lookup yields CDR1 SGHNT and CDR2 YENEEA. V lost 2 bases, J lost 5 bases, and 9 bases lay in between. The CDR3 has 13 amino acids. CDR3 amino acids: CASSLSGWETQYF. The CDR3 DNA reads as TGTGCCAGCAGCTTATCTGGGTGGGAGACCCAGTACTTC.

The CDR3 region is CSVRHNEQFF. The CDR3 DNA reads as TGCAGCGTTAGACACAATGAGCAGTTCTTC. The chain is built from TRBV29-1 and TRBJ2-1, with D uncertain. Per germline, CDR1 SQVTM and CDR2 ANQGSEA. The V end lost 5 bases, the J end lost 5 bases, and 4 bases lay between the germline ends. This CDR3 region has 10 residues.

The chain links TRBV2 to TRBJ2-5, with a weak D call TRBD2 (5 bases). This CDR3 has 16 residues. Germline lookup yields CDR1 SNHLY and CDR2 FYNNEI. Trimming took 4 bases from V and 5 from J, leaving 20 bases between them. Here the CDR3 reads CASSGGSTGVRETQYF. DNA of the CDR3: TGTGCCAGCAGTGGCGGGTCGACCGGCGTTCGGGAGACCCAGTACTTC.

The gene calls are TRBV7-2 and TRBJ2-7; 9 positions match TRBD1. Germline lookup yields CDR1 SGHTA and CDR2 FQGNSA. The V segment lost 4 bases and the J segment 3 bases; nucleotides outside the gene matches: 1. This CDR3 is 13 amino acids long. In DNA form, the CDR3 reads TGTGCCAGCAGCTCGGACAGGGGCTACGAGCAGTACTTC. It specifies CASSSDRGYEQYF.

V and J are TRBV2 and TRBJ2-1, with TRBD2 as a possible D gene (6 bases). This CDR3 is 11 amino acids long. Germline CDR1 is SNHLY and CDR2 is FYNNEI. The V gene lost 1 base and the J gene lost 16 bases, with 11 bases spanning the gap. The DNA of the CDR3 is TGTGCCAGCAGTGAAGAGGGACTTACATTCTTC. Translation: CASSEEGLTFF.

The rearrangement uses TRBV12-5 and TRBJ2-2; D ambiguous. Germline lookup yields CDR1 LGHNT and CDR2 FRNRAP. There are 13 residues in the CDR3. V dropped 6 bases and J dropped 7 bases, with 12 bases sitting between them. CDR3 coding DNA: TGTGCTAGTGGCCTTATTGTCGGCGGGGAGCTGTTTTTT. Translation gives CASGLIVGGELFF.

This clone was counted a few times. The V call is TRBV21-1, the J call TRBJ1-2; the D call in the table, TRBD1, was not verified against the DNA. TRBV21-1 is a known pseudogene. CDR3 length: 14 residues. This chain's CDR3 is CASSIPGTVNGYTF. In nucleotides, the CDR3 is TGTGCCAGCAGCATCCCGGGGACAGTAAATGGCTACACCTTC.

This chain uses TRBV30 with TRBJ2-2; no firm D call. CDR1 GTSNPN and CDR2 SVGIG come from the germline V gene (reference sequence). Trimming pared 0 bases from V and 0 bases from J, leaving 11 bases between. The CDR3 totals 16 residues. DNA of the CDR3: TGTGCCTGGAGTGTTCGTCCCGGCGCGAACACCGGGGAGCTGTTTTTT. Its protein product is CAWSVRPGANTGELFF.

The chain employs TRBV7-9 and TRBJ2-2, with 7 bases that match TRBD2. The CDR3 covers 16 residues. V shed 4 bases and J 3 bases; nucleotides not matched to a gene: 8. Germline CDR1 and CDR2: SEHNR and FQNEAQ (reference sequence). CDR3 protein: CASSSDAGEDTGELFF. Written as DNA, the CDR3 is TGTGCCAGCAGCTCGGACGCGGGGGAGGACACCGGGGAGCTGTTTTTT.